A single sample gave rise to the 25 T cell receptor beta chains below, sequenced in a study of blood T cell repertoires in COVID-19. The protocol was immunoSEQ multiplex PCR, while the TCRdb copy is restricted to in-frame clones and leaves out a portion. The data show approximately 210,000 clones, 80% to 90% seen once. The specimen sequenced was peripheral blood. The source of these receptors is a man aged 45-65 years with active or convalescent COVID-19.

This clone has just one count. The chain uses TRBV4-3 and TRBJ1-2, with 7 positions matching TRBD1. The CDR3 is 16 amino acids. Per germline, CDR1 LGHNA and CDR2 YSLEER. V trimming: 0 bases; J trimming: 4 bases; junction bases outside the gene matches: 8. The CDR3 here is CASSQEETKGAYGYTF. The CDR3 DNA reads TGCGCCAGCAGCCAAGAAGAGACCAAGGGGGCCTATGGCTACACCTTC.

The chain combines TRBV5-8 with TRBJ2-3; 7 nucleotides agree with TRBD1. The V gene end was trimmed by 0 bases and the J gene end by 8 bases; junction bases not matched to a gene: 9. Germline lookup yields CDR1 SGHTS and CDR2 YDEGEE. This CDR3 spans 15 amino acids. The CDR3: CASSLGDRPTGTQYF. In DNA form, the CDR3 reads TGTGCCAGCAGCTTGGGGGACAGACCTACGGGTACGCAGTATTTT. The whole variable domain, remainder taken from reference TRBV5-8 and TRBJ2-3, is EAGVTQSPTHLIKTRGQQATLRCSPISGHTSVYWYQQALGLGLQFLLWYDEGEERNRGNFPPRFSGRQFPNYSSELNVNALELEDSALYLCASSLGDRPTGTQYFGPGTRLTVL.

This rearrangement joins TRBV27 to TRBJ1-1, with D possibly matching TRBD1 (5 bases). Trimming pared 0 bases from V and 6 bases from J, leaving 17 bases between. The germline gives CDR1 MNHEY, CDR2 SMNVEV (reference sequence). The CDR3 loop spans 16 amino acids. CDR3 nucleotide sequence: TGTGCCAGCAGTTTATCGCGCCCGGCAGACAGACCTGAAGCTTTCTTT. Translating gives CASSLSRPADRPEAFF.

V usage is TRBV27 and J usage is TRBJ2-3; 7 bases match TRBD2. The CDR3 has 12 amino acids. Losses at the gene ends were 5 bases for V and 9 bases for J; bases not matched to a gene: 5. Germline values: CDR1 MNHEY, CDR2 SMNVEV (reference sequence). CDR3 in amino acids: CASSPAGETQYF. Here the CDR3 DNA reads TGTGCCAGCAGTCCCGCGGGGGAGACGCAGTATTTT.

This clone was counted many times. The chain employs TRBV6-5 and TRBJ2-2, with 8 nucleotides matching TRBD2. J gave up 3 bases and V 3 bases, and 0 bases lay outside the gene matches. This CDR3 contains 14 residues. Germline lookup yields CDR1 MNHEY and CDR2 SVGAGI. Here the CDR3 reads CASSYSGDTGELFF. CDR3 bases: TGTGCCAGCAGTTATAGCGGGGACACCGGGGAGCTGTTTTTT.

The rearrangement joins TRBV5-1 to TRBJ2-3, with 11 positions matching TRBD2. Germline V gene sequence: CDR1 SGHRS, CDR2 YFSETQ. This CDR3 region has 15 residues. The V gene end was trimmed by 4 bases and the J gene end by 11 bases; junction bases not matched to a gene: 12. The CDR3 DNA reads TGCGCCAGCAGCAAGGGACTAGCGGTCGGGGGGGGGCAGTATTTT. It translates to CASSKGLAVGGGQYF.

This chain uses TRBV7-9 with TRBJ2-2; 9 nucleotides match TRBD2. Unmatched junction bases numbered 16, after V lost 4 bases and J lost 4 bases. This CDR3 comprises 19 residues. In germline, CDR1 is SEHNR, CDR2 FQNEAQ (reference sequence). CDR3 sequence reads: CASSSTHLGGGASTGELFF. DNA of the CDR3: TGTGCCAGCAGCTCAACCCATCTCGGCGGGGGGGCCTCCACCGGGGAGCTGTTTTTT.

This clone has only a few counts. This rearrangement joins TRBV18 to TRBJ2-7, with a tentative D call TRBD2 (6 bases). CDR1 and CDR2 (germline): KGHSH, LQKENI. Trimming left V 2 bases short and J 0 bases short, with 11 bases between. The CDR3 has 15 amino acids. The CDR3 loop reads CASSPGGSNSYEQYF. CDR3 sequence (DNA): TGTGCCAGCTCACCAGGGGGGTCTAACTCCTACGAGCAGTACTTC. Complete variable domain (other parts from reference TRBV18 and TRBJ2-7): NAGVMQNPRHLVRRRGQEARLRCSPMKGHSHVYWYRQLPEEGLKFMVYLQKENIIDESGMPKERFSAEFPKEGPSILRIQQVVRGDSAAYFCASSPGGSNSYEQYFGPGTRLTVT.

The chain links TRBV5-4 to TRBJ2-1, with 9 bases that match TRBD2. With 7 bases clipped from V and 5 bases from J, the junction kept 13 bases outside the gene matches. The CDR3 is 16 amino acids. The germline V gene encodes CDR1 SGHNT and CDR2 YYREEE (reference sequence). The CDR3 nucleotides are TGTGCCAGCGGCTCCCTAGCGGGGTGGGGGAACAATGAGCAGTTCTTC. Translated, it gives CASGSLAGWGNNEQFF.

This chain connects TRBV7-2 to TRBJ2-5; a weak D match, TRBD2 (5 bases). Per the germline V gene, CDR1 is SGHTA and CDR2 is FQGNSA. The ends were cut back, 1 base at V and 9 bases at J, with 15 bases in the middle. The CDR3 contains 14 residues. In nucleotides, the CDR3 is TGTGCCAGCAGCTTAGGGTCTAGCCCACGCGCCCAGTACTTC. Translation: CASSLGSSPRAQYF.

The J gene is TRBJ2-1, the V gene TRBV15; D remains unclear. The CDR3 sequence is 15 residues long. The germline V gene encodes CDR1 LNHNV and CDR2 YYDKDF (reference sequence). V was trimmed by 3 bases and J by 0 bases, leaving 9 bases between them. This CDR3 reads CATSSLPSSYNEQFF. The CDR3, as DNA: TGTGCCACCAGCAGCTTACCGAGCTCCTACAATGAGCAGTTCTTC.

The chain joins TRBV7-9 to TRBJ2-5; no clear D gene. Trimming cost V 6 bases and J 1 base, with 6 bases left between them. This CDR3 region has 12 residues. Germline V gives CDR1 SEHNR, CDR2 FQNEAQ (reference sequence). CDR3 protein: CASRQTQETQYF. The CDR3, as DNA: TGTGCCAGCAGACAGACCCAAGAGACCCAGTACTTC.

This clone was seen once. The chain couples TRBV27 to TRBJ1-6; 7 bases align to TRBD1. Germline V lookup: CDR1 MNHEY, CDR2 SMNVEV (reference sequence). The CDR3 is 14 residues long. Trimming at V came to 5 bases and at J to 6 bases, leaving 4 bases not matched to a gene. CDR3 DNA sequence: TGTGCCAGCAGTCTACAGGGGATTAATTCACCCCTCCACTTT. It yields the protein CASSLQGINSPLHF.

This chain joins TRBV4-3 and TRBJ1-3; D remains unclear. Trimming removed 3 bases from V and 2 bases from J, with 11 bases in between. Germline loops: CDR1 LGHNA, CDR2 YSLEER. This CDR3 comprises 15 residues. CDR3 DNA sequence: TGCGCCAGCAGCCAGGGCCTGGGCCCTGGAAACACCATATATTTT. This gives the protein CASSQGLGPGNTIYF.

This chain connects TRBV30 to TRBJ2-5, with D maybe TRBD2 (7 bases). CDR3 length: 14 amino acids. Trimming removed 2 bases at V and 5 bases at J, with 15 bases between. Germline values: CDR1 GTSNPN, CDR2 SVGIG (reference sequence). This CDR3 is CAWSYGGLGETQYF. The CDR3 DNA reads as TGTGCCTGGAGTTACGGGGGGCTGGGGGAGACCCAGTACTTC.

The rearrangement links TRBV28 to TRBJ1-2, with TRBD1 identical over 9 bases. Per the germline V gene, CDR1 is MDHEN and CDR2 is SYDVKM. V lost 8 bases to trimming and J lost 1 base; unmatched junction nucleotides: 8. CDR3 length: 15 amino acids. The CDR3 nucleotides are TGTGCCAGCTCTAATGGGGGACAGGGTAACTATGGCTACACCTTC. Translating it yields CASSNGGQGNYGYTF.

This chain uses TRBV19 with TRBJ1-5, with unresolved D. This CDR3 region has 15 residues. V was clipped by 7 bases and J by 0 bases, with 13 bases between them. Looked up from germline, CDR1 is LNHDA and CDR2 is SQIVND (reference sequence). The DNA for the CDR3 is TGTGCCAGTACCTTCTCCCGACATAGCAATCAGCCCCAGCATTTT. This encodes CASTFSRHSNQPQHF.

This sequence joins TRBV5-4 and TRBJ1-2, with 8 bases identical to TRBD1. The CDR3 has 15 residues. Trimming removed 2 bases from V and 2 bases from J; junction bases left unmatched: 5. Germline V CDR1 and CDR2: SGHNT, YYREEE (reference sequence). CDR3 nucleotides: TGTGCCAGCAGCTTTACAGGGGGGGGCAACTATGGCTACACCTTC. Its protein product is CASSFTGGGNYGYTF.

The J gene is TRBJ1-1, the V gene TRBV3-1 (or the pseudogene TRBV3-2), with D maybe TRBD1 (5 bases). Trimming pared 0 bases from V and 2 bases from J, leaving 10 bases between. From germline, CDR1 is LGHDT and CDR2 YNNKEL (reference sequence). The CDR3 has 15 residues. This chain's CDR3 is CASSQEGRANTEAFF. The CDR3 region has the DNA TGTGCCAGCAGCCAAGAAGGCAGGGCCAACACTGAAGCTTTCTTT.

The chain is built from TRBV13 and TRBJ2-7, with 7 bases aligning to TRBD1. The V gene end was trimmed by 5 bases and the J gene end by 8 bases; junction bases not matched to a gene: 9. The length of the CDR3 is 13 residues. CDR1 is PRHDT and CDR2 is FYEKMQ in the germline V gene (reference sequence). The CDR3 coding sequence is TGTGCCAGCAGCCCGGGGACAGCGAAGAAGCAGTACTTC. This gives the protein CASSPGTAKKQYF.

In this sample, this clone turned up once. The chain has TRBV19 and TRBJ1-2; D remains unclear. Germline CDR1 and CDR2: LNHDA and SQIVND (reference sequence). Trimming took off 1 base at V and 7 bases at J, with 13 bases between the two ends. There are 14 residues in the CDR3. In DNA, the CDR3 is TGTGCCAGTAGTATAGGGCGGTTTTTCGGTGGCTACACCTTC. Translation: CASSIGRFFGGYTF.

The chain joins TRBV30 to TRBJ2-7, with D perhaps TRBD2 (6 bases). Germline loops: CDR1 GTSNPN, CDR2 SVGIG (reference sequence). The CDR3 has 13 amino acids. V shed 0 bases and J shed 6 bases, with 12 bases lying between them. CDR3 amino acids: CAWSVGGKGEQYF. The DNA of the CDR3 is TGTGCCTGGAGTGTAGGCGGGAAAGGCGAGCAGTACTTC.

The CDR3 loop is CASSLEAGRSSYTF. The CDR3 DNA reads TGCGCCAGCAGCTTGGAGGCGGGCCGGAGTAGCTACACCTTC. The rearrangement uses TRBV5-1 and TRBJ1-2; D not certain. CDR1 is SGHRS and CDR2 is YFSETQ in the germline V gene. V lost 0 bases and J lost 9, with 15 bases in between. The CDR3 length is 14 residues.

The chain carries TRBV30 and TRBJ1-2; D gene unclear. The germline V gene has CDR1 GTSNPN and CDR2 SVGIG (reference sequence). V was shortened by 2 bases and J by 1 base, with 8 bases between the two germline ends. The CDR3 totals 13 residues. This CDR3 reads CAWSRDYNYGYTF. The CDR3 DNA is TGTGCCTGGAGTCGCGACTATAACTATGGCTACACCTTC.

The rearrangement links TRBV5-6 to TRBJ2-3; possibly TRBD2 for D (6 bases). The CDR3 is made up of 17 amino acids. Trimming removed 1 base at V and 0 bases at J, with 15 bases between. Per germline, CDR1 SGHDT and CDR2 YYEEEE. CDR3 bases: TGTGCCAGCAGCTTGTCTCTCGGGAGCTCTAGCACAGATACGCAGTATTTT. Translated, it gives CASSLSLGSSSTDTQYF.